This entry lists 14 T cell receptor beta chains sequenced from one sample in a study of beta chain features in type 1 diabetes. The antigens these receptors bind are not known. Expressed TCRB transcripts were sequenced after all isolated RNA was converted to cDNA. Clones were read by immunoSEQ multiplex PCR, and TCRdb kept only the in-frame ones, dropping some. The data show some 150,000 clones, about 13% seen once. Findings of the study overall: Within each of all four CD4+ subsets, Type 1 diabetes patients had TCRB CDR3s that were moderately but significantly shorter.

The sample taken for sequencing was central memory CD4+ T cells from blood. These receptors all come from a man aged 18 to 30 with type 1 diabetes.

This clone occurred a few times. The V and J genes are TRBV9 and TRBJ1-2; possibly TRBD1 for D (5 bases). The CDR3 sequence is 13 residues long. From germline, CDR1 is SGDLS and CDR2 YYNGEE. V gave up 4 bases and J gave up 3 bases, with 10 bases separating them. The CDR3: CASSSGTDYGYTF. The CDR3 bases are TGTGCCAGCAGCTCCGGGACGGACTATGGCTACACCTTC.

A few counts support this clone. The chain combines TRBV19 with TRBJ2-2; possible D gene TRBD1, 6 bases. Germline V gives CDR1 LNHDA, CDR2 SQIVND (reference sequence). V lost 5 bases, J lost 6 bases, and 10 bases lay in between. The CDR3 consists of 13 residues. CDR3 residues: CASSSRGSGELFF. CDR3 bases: TGTGCCAGTAGTTCCAGGGGTTCCGGGGAGCTGTTTTTT.

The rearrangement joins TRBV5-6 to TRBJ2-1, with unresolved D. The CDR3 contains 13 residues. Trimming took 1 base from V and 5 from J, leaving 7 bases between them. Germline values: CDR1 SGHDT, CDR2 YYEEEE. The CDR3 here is CASSLLADNEQFF. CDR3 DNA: TGTGCCAGCAGCTTGTTAGCAGACAATGAGCAGTTCTTC.

CDR3 in amino acids: CSDLYLYGYTF. CDR3 nucleotide sequence: TGCAGTGACCTGTACCTCTATGGCTACACCTTC. V usage is TRBV20-1 and J usage is TRBJ1-2; D ambiguous. Germline CDR1 and CDR2: DFQATT and SNEGSKA (reference sequence). Trimming left V 7 bases short and J 4 bases short, with 10 bases between. The CDR3 runs 11 residues.

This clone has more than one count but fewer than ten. CDR3 in DNA: TGCAGCGCCGAAGAACAGGGGCCGAGTACTGAAGCTTTCTTT. Protein sequence: CSAEEQGPSTEAFF. This chain connects TRBV29-1 to TRBJ1-1, with 7 positions matching TRBD1. The V and J ends lost 7 bases and 5 bases, in that order; junction bases with no gene match: 13. The germline CDR1 and CDR2 sequences are SQVTM and ANQGSEA. This CDR3 region has 14 residues.

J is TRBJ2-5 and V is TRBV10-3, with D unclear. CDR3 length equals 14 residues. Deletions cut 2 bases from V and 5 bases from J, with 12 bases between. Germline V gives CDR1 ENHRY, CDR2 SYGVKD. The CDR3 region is CAISEAGVGETQYF. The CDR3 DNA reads TGTGCCATCAGTGAGGCTGGGGTCGGGGAGACCCAGTACTTC.

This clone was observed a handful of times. CDR3 amino acids: CASTPFGQLGGYTF. For the CDR3, the DNA is TGTGCCAGCACCCCTTTCGGGCAGCTGGGTGGCTACACCTTC. The chain carries TRBV6-6 and TRBJ1-2; unclear D gene. V was clipped by 7 bases and J by 7 bases, with 19 bases between them. Germline CDR1 is MNHNY and CDR2 is SVGAGI (reference sequence). The CDR3 totals 14 residues.

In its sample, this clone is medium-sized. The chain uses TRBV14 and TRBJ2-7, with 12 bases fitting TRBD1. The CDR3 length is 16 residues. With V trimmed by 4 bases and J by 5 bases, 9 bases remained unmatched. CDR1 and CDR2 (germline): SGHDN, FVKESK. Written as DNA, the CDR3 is TGTGCCAGCAGCCTCAGGCCGGGACAGGGGGCTGACGAGCAGTACTTC. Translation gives CASSLRPGQGADEQYF.

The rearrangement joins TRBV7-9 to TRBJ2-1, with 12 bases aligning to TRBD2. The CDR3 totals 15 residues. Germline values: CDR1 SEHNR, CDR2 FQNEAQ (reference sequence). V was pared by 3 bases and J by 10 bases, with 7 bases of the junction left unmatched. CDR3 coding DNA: TGTGCCAGCAGCTTCCCGGGACTAGCGGGTGGGGAGCAGTTCTTC. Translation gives CASSFPGLAGGEQFF.

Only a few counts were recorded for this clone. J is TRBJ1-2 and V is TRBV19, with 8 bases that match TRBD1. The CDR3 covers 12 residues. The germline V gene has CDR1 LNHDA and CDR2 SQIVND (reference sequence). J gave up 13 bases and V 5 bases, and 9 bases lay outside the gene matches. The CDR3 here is CASSQGTGRGTF. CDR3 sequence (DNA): TGTGCCAGTAGTCAAGGGACAGGTCGGGGCACCTTC.

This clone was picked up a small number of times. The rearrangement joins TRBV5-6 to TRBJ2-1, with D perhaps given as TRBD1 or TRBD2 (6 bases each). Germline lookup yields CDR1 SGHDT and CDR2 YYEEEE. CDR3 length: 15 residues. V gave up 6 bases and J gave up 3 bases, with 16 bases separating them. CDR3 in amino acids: CASTALGGRYNEQFF. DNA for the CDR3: TGTGCCAGCACCGCATTAGGGGGGCGCTACAATGAGCAGTTCTTC.

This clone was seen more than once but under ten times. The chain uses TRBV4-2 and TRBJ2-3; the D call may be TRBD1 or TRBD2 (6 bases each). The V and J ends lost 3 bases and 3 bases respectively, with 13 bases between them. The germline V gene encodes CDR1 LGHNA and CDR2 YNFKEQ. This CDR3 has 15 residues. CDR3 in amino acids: CASSQVGGETDTQYF. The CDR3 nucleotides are TGTGCCAGCAGCCAGGTGGGGGGCGAGACAGATACGCAGTATTTT.

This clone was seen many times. The CDR3 reads CASSQSVGNEKLFF. CDR3 nucleotides: TGTGCCAGCAGCCAATCCGTTGGTAATGAAAAACTGTTTTTT. The genes are TRBV16 and TRBJ1-4, with D unresolved. V lost 0 bases and J 4 bases, leaving 6 bases between the germline ends. The CDR3 has 14 residues. Germline V gives CDR1 KGHSY, CDR2 FQNENV.

The CDR3 here is CASSQVVSREQLNQPQHF. DNA of the CDR3: TGTGCCAGCAGCCAAGTAGTATCGAGGGAGCAGCTCAATCAGCCCCAGCATTTT. The chain couples TRBV4-2 to TRBJ1-5; no definite D call. CDR1 LGHNA and CDR2 YNFKEQ come from the germline V gene. The CDR3 has 18 residues. Trimming left V 1 base short and J 3 bases short, with 19 bases between.